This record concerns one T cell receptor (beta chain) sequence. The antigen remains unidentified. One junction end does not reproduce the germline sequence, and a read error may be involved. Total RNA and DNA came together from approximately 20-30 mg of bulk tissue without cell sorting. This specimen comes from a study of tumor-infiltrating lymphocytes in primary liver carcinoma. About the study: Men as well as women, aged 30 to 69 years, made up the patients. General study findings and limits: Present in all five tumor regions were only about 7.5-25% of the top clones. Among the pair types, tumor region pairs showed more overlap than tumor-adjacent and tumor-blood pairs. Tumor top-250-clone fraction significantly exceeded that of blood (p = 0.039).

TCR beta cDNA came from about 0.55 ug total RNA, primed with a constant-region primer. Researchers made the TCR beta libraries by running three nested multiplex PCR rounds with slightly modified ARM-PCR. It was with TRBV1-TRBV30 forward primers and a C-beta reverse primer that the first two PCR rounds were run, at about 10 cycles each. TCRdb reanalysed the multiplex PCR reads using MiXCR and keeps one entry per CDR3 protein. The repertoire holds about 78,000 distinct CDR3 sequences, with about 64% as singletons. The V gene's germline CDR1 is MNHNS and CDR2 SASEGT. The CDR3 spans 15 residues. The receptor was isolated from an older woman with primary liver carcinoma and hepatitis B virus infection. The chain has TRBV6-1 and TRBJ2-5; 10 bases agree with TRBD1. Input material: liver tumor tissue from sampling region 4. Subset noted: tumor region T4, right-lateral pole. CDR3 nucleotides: TGTGCCGGCAGTGAAGTGACAGGGGGCGTAGAGACCCGGTACTTC. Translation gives CAGSEVTGGVETRYF.